The 21 T cell receptor beta chains given below trace back to one sample, sequenced in a study of blood T cell repertoires in COVID-19. TCRdb keeps only in-frame clones here, not all; method: immunoSEQ multiplex PCR. Of some 200,000 clones listed, 70% to 90% were seen once; the top ten hold approximately 2.3%. Sequenced input: peripheral blood. The receptors here all came from a woman aged 70 to 79 with COVID-19, enrolled during active disease.

This clone appeared a few times. The V and J genes are TRBV7-9 and TRBJ1-6, with D tentatively TRBD1 (6 bases). The germline V and J ends were trimmed by 5 bases and 6 bases, with 14 bases remaining between them. Germline V gene sequence: CDR1 SEHNR, CDR2 FQNEAQ (reference sequence). The CDR3 spans 15 residues. CDR3 region: CASSPVGQTNSPLHF. In DNA form, the CDR3 reads TGTGCCAGCAGCCCCGTAGGACAGACTAATTCACCCCTCCACTTT.

CDR3 nucleotide sequence: TGTGCCAGCAGCCCCGGGGGAAACACCATATATTTT. Protein product: CASSPGGNTIYF. V gene TRBV6-6 combines with J gene TRBJ1-3; D unresolved. The V and J ends lost 6 bases and 4 bases respectively, with 7 bases between them. The CDR3 sequence is 12 residues long. Germline values: CDR1 MNHNY, CDR2 SVGAGI (reference sequence).

This clone was found once. The CDR3 DNA reads TGCGCCAGCAGCCAAGATACTAGCGGGCGAAACTACGAGCAGTACTTC. Its protein product is CASSQDTSGRNYEQYF. The rearrangement uses TRBV4-3 and TRBJ2-7; 9 nucleotides align to TRBD2. V shed 0 bases and J 3 bases; nucleotides not matched to a gene: 6. The length of the CDR3 is 16 residues. Germline CDR1 reads LGHNA; CDR2 reads YSLEER.

This chain connects TRBV7-9 to TRBJ1-6; possibly TRBD1 for D (6 bases). The ends were cut back, 5 bases at V and 7 bases at J, with 18 bases in the middle. Germline V gives CDR1 SEHNR, CDR2 FQNEAQ (reference sequence). CDR3 length: 16 amino acids. CDR3 DNA: TGTGCCAGCAGCCCTGAATGGACAGACGGAAATTCACCCCTCCACTTT. Its translation: CASSPEWTDGNSPLHF.

The genes are TRBV2 and TRBJ2-1; 8 positions agree with TRBD1. The length of the CDR3 is 14 residues. Losses at the gene ends were 7 bases for V and 2 bases for J; bases not matched to a gene: 4. Germline-derived CDR1 and CDR2 are SNHLY and FYNNEI. The CDR3 DNA sequence: TGTGCCAGCACCAGGACAGGGCCCTACAATGAGCAGTTCTTC. Translating gives CASTRTGPYNEQFF.

The sample holds one count of this clone. Here the CDR3 reads CASSITGENSPLHF. Here the CDR3 DNA reads TGTGCCAGCAGCATTACAGGGGAAAATTCACCCCTCCACTTT. The rearrangement uses TRBV7-9 and TRBJ1-6; 7 bases are shared with TRBD1. V was pared by 5 bases and J by 7 bases, with 5 bases of the junction left unmatched. The CDR3 has 14 residues. Germline CDR1 and CDR2: SEHNR and FQNEAQ (reference sequence).

V is TRBV11-1 and J is TRBJ1-1; D may be TRBD1 (5 bases). The V gene lost 4 bases and the J gene lost 6 bases, with 9 bases spanning the gap. Per the germline V gene, CDR1 is SGHAT and CDR2 is FQDESV (reference sequence). The CDR3 runs to 12 residues. Here the CDR3 DNA reads TGTGCCAGCAGCTGGGGGGGGGCTGAAGCTTTCTTT. Translation: CASSWGGAEAFF. The variable domain in full, completed from reference TRBV11-1 and TRBJ1-1, reads EAEVAQSPRYKITEKSQAVAFWCDPISGHATLYWYRQILGQGPELLVQFQDESVVDDSQLPKDRFSAERLKGVDSTLKIQPAELGDSAMYLCASSWGGAEAFFGQGTRLTVV.

A few counts support this clone. The J gene is TRBJ1-1, the V gene TRBV5-1, with D possibly TRBD1 on 5 matching bases. Germline V gene sequence: CDR1 SGHRS, CDR2 YFSETQ. Trimming shortened V by 0 bases and J by 6 bases, and 15 bases separated the two germline ends. The CDR3 spans 15 residues. CDR3 sequence reads: CASSLAGGIGAEAFF. The CDR3 bases are TGCGCCAGCAGCTTGGCCGGGGGTATCGGAGCTGAAGCTTTCTTT. Using reference TRBV5-1 and TRBJ1-1 for the parts outside the CDR3, the full variable domain is KAGVTQTPRYLIKTRGQQVTLSCSPISGHRSVSWYQQTPGQGLQFLFEYFSETQRNKGNFPGRFSGRQFSNSRSEMNVSTLELGDSALYLCASSLAGGIGAEAFFGQGTRLTVV.

V gene TRBV7-3 combines with J gene TRBJ1-4, with TRBD1 as a possible D gene (6 bases). CDR1 and CDR2 from the germline V gene are SGHTA and FQGTGA. Trimming took 1 base from V and 7 from J, leaving 13 bases between them. The CDR3 consists of 15 residues. Written as DNA, the CDR3 is TGTGCCAGCAGCTTAAACAGGGCTGGGGGTGAAAAACTGTTTTTT. This gives the protein CASSLNRAGGEKLFF.

V gene TRBV7-2 combines with J gene TRBJ2-1; 9 bases are shared with TRBD2. Trimming at V came to 0 bases and at J to 6 bases, leaving 6 bases not matched to a gene. The CDR3 has 16 residues. Germline CDR1 reads SGHTA; CDR2 reads FQGNSA. CDR3 loop: CASSLASTSGLNEQFF. The CDR3 DNA follows: TGTGCCAGCAGCTTAGCCTCGACTAGCGGTCTCAATGAGCAGTTCTTC. The full variable domain, in which reference TRBV7-2 and TRBJ2-1 provide the parts outside the CDR3, is GAGVSQSPSNKVTEKGKDVELRCDPISGHTALYWYRQSLGQGLEFLIYFQGNSAPDKSGLPSDRFSAERTGGSVSTLTIQRTQQEDSAVYLCASSLASTSGLNEQFFGPGTRLTVL.

The rearrangement links TRBV19 to TRBJ1-3; D is possibly TRBD1 (5 bases). Germline assignment: CDR1 LNHDA and CDR2 SQIVND (reference sequence). Trimming left V 5 bases short and J 7 bases short, with 21 bases between. The CDR3 length is 16 residues. The CDR3 spells CASSAGLGQGANTIYF. CDR3 bases: TGTGCCAGTAGTGCCGGGCTGGGTCAGGGCGCGAACACCATATATTTT.

This sequence joins TRBV6-5 and TRBJ2-7; 8 bases fit TRBD1. This CDR3 comprises 15 residues. The V and J ends lost 6 bases and 2 bases, in that order; junction bases with no gene match: 9. CDR1 MNHEY and CDR2 SVGAGI come from the germline V gene. In DNA, the CDR3 is TGTGCCAGCAGACCCCCGGACAGGGCTACCTACGAGCAGTACTTC. Protein sequence: CASRPPDRATYEQYF.

This clone showed up just once. The chain is built from TRBV4-2 and TRBJ2-7, with D perhaps TRBD2 (5 bases). The CDR3 extends over 13 amino acids. Germline lookup yields CDR1 LGHNA and CDR2 YNFKEQ. V was cut by 0 bases and J by 3 bases, with 6 bases left in between. CDR3 in amino acids: CASSQDGSYEQYF. CDR3 nucleotide sequence: TGTGCCAGCAGCCAAGATGGGAGCTACGAGCAGTACTTC.

V gene TRBV6-5 combines with J gene TRBJ1-1; D uncertain. Trimming took off 2 bases at V and 0 bases at J, with 13 bases between the two ends. Germline loops: CDR1 MNHEY, CDR2 SVGAGI. The CDR3 length is 16 residues. CDR3 region: CASSYATNRVNTEAFF. As DNA, the CDR3 is TGTGCCAGCAGTTACGCAACGAATCGGGTGAACACTGAAGCTTTCTTT.

The chain recombines TRBV14 with TRBJ1-3, with a tentative D call TRBD1 (6 bases). Deletions cut 0 bases from V and 3 bases from J, with 9 bases between. Germline V gives CDR1 SGHDN, CDR2 FVKESK. This CDR3 region has 15 residues. The CDR3 region has the DNA TGTGCCAGCAGCCAAGATCAGGGGTTTGGAAACACCATATATTTT. This sequence encodes CASSQDQGFGNTIYF.

The V gene is TRBV11-2, the J gene TRBJ1-6, with 7 bases lining up with TRBD1. Trimming took 5 bases from V and 9 from J; bases not matched to a gene: 7. The CDR3 runs 14 residues. The V gene's germline CDR1 is SGHAT and CDR2 FQNNGV. As DNA, the CDR3 is TGTGCCAGCAGCCTTAGGGGGCTTGGTTCACCCCTCCACTTT. Translation gives CASSLRGLGSPLHF.

This clone was recorded once. The V call is TRBV3-1 (or the pseudogene TRBV3-2), the J call TRBJ2-5, with 11 bases that match TRBD2. The CDR3 sequence is 15 residues long. J was trimmed by 5 bases and V by 4 bases; bases with no gene match: 6. In germline, CDR1 is LGHDT, CDR2 YNNKEL (reference sequence). The CDR3 protein is CASSPLAGAGETQYF. The CDR3 DNA sequence: TGTGCCAGCAGCCCACTAGCGGGGGCCGGGGAGACCCAGTACTTC.

The chain couples TRBV10-3 to TRBJ2-3; tentatively, D is TRBD1 (6 bases). The ends were cut back, 1 base at V and 6 bases at J, with 8 bases in the middle. The length of the CDR3 is 13 residues. CDR1 is ENHRY and CDR2 is SYGVKD in the germline V gene. Here the CDR3 DNA reads TGTGCCATCAGTGAGTACAGGGAGGATACGCAGTATTTT. The encoded protein is CAISEYREDTQYF.

CDR3 protein: CASSQGQGRGSTDTQYF. The CDR3 DNA sequence: TGTGCCAGCAGCCAAGGGCAGGGAAGGGGGAGCACAGATACGCAGTATTTT. The rearrangement uses TRBV4-2 and TRBJ2-3; a weak D match, TRBD1 (6 bases). The CDR3 loop spans 17 amino acids. CDR1 LGHNA and CDR2 YNFKEQ come from the germline V gene. V was trimmed by 1 base and J by 0 bases, leaving 14 bases between them.

J is TRBJ1-5 and V is TRBV5-6; no definite D call. Germline CDR1 and CDR2: SGHDT and YYEEEE. The CDR3 consists of 14 residues. V was pared by 2 bases and J by 4 bases, with 10 bases between. This CDR3 is CASSFGLSNQPQHF. Here the CDR3 DNA reads TGTGCCAGCAGCTTTGGTCTCAGTAATCAGCCCCAGCATTTT.

The genes are TRBV4-3 and TRBJ1-6; D call uncertain. Germline lookup yields CDR1 LGHNA and CDR2 YSLEER. The CDR3 has 18 residues. The V end lost 0 bases, the J end lost 0 bases, and 12 bases lay between the germline ends. The CDR3 DNA reads as TGCGCCAGCAGCCAAGATGGTGGAGCAAGCTCCTATAATTCACCCCTCCACTTT. Amino acid sequence: CASSQDGGASSYNSPLHF.